The rows below give T cell receptor beta chains drawn from one sample of a study of CD8 T cells in Susac syndrome. TCRdb re-called the immunoSEQ multiplex PCR reads with MiXCR, one entry per CDR3 protein. The sample holds about 160,000 distinct CDR3 sequences, 94% seen once. The sample consisted of CD4+ T cells from PBMCs. These receptors came from a human donor with multiple sclerosis. Both conserved end residues are part of each CDR3. D genes are given only for firm matches. Size is omitted from some rows. Given values are once, few, many or a class for expanded clones.

v_call	j_call	d_call	clone_size	cdr3_aa	cdr3_nt
TRBV4-1	TRBJ2-1	-	-	CASSRELINNEQFF	TGCGCCAGCAGCCGGGAGCTGATAAACAATGAGCAGTTCTTC
TRBV6-5	TRBJ1-1	-	-	CASSYSHFGGTEAFF	TGTGCCAGCAGTTACAGCCACTTCGGGGGTACTGAAGCTTTCTTT
TRBV5-1	TRBJ2-1	-	-	CASSLEVRRNEQFF	TGCGCCAGCAGCTTAGAGGTGCGGAGGAATGAGCAGTTCTTC
TRBV7-2	TRBJ1-2	-	-	CASSLGWSDGYTF	TGTGCCAGCAGCTTAGGGTGGTCGGATGGCTACACCTTC
TRBV24-1	TRBJ2-1	-	-	CATSLSGRNEQFF	TGTGCCACCAGTTTGTCAGGCCGGAATGAGCAGTTCTTC
TRBV11-2	TRBJ1-2	TRBD1	-	CASSLDPDRRNTF	TGTGCCAGCAGCTTAGACCCGGACAGGAGAAACACCTTC
TRBV12-3/TRBV12-4	TRBJ2-4	-	-	CASSPVGWDPIAKNIQYF	TGTGCCAGCTCCCCCGTTGGGTGGGACCCGATAGCCAAAAACATTCAGTACTTC
TRBV7-9	TRBJ2-3	-	-	CASSSPATDTQYF	TGTGCCAGCAGCTCCCCAGCTACAGATACGCAGTATTTT
TRBV7-2	TRBJ2-7	TRBD2	-	CASSWTSGVTYEQYF	TGTGCCAGCAGTTGGACTAGCGGGGTAACCTACGAGCAGTACTTC
TRBV7-2	TRBJ1-2	-	-	CASSILPGLSGYTF	TGTGCCAGCAGCATACTCCCGGGACTTAGCGGCTACACCTTC
TRBV20-1	TRBJ2-5	-	once	CSGMARGQETQYF	TGCAGTGGTATGGCCCGAGGGCAAGAGACCCAGTACTTC
TRBV20-1	TRBJ1-5	TRBD1	-	CSAPGQNNQPQHF	TGCAGTGCCCCGGGACAGAACAATCAGCCCCAGCATTTT
TRBV7-2	TRBJ1-5	-	once	CASSFSSLDNQPQHF	TGTGCCAGCAGCTTTTCTAGTTTGGACAATCAGCCCCAGCATTTT
TRBV5-6	TRBJ1-2	TRBD1	-	CASSVTGAINYGYTF	TGTGCCAGCAGCGTGACAGGGGCTATTAACTATGGCTACACCTTC
TRBV5-6	TRBJ2-3	TRBD2	-	CASSFYPAGDTDTQYF	TGTGCCAGCAGCTTCTATCCAGCGGGAGACACAGATACGCAGTATTTT
TRBV7-2	TRBJ1-1	-	-	CASSYDVWGSGAEAFF	TGTGCCAGCAGCTACGACGTTTGGGGGTCAGGCGCTGAAGCTTTCTTT
TRBV5-1	TRBJ2-5	-	-	CASSLIPSQETQYF	TGCGCCAGCAGCCTTATCCCTAGCCAAGAGACCCAGTACTTC
TRBV11-3	TRBJ1-1	-	-	CASSLYRDTEAFF	TGTGCCAGCAGCTTATACAGGGACACTGAAGCTTTCTTT
TRBV12-5	TRBJ2-5	TRBD1	-	CASGEGQLWAQYF	TGTGCTAGTGGTGAGGGACAGTTGTGGGCCCAGTACTTC
TRBV30	TRBJ1-1	-	once	CAWRGWGVNTEAFF	TGTGCCTGGAGGGGCTGGGGGGTGAACACTGAAGCTTTCTTT
TRBV5-1	TRBJ2-5	-	-	CASSFVPGAGETQYF	TGCGCCAGCAGCTTCGTACCCGGGGCGGGAGAGACCCAGTACTTC
TRBV20-1	TRBJ1-2	-	-	CSARDSNYGYTF	TGCAGTGCTAGAGATAGTAACTATGGCTACACCTTC
TRBV4-2	TRBJ2-5	TRBD2	-	CASSSILLAGRETQYF	TGTGCCAGCAGTTCCATCCTGCTAGCGGGGAGGGAGACCCAGTACTTC
TRBV18	TRBJ2-5	-	-	CASSLLSAGETQYF	TGTGCCAGCTCACTACTCTCGGCGGGAGAGACCCAGTACTTC
TRBV12-3/TRBV12-4	TRBJ2-5	-	-	CASSAGSSLYF	TGTGCCAGCAGTGCTGGGAGCAGCCTGTACTTC
TRBV12-3/TRBV12-4	TRBJ2-1	TRBD1	-	CASSLRGQLNEQFF	TGTGCCAGCAGTTTAAGGGGACAGCTAAATGAGCAGTTCTTC
TRBV20-1	TRBJ1-1	-	-	CSASAPSGPEAFF	TGCAGTGCTAGTGCCCCGTCAGGGCCCGAAGCTTTCTTT
TRBV12-3/TRBV12-4	TRBJ2-1	-	-	CASSTTAYNEQFF	TGTGCCAGCAGTACCACAGCCTACAATGAGCAGTTCTTC
TRBV6-5	TRBJ1-5	-	-	CASSVGVNQPQHF	TGTGCCAGTTCAGTCGGGGTCAATCAGCCCCAGCATTTT
TRBV28	TRBJ1-5	-	once	CASSPPSAAQHF	TGTGCCAGCAGTCCCCCCAGCGCCGCCCAGCATTTT
TRBV7-6	TRBJ2-3	TRBD2	-	CASSPRVGLAGPQYTDTQYF	TGTGCCAGCAGCCCCCGGGTAGGACTAGCGGGACCCCAATACACAGATACGCAGTATTTT
TRBV18	TRBJ2-1	-	-	CASSPQEAEQFF	TGTGCCAGCTCACCACAGGAGGCTGAGCAGTTCTTC
TRBV20-1	TRBJ2-3	-	-	CSAPRPSSTDTQYF	TGCAGTGCGCCCCGTCCCTCAAGCACAGATACGCAGTATTTT
TRBV30	TRBJ1-2	-	-	CAWSPRTLHYGYTF	TGTGCCTGGAGTCCCCGAACTCTCCACTATGGCTACACCTTC
TRBV28	TRBJ2-3	-	-	CASNLLTGNKQYF	TGTGCCAGCAATCTTCTTACAGGGAATAAGCAGTATTTT
TRBV24-1	TRBJ2-7	-	-	CATSDLGEQYF	TGTGCCACCAGTGATTTAGGCGAGCAGTACTTC
TRBV18	TRBJ2-2	-	once	CASSPDFSGGTGELFF	TGTGCCAGCTCACCAGATTTTAGCGGTGGTACCGGGGAGCTGTTTTTT
TRBV29-1	TRBJ2-7	-	once	CSVNRNGGYEQYF	TGCAGCGTTAATAGAAACGGTGGCTACGAGCAGTACTTC
TRBV29-1	TRBJ2-1	-	-	CSVEIEGTWYNEQFF	TGCAGCGTTGAGATTGAGGGGACGTGGTACAATGAGCAGTTCTTC
TRBV20-1	TRBJ1-4	-	-	CSASGGAGLVF	TGCAGTGCTAGTGGTGGGGCCGGATTAGTTTTT
TRBV20-1	TRBJ2-5	TRBD2	-	CSATLAGVETQYF	TGCAGTGCTACTCTAGCGGGAGTAGAGACCCAGTACTTC
TRBV4-3	TRBJ1-1	-	few	CASSQELNHMNTEAFF	TGCGCCAGCAGCCAAGAGTTAAATCACATGAACACTGAAGCTTTCTTT
TRBV15	TRBJ2-1	TRBD2	once	CATRLAGSNEQFF	TGTGCCACCAGACTAGCGGGGAGCAATGAGCAGTTCTTC
TRBV29-1	TRBJ1-3	TRBD1	-	CSATGQGANTIYF	TGCAGCGCTACGGGACAGGGGGCAAACACCATATATTTT
TRBV6-4	TRBJ2-3	TRBD2	-	CASSERLGGADTQYF	TGTGCCAGCAGTGAAAGACTGGGAGGGGCAGATACGCAGTATTTT
TRBV15	TRBJ2-3	-	-	CATTPGGFTDTQYF	TGTGCCACCACCCCCGGGGGTTTCACAGATACGCAGTATTTT
TRBV5-1	TRBJ1-1	TRBD1	few	CASSLDRDTEAFF	TGTGCCAGCAGCTTGGACAGGGACACTGAAGCTTTCTTT
TRBV20-1	TRBJ2-5	-	-	CSATGLNQETQYF	TGCAGTGCGACGGGACTTAATCAAGAGACCCAGTACTTC